Below, one TCR beta chain is given with its context. Original handling: Amplification from reference gene primers served as the basis for estimated nucleated cell counts. Profiled with immunoSEQ multiplex PCR; TCRdb holds only in-frame clones, not every one. V and J calls and clone size are as listed in that table; D and trimming were resolved from the DNA. Of under 55,000 clones in the sample, more than 75% were seen once. Per germline, CDR1 KGHSH and CDR2 LQKENI. The CDR3 is made up of 16 amino acids. Trimming removed 3 bases from V and 5 bases from J; junction bases left unmatched: 9. The data were taken from a study of blood T cell repertoires in COVID-19.

The sequence was obtained from a woman of 80 years or more with COVID-19, enrolled during active disease. The sample consisted of peripheral blood. The chain employs TRBV18 and TRBJ2-3, with 9 bases aligning to TRBD2. The CDR3 region is CASSPRKRGAGDTQYF. The DNA of the CDR3 is TGTGCCAGCTCACCCCGAAAGCGGGGGGCCGGAGATACGCAGTATTTT. The variable domain in full, completed from reference TRBV18 and TRBJ2-3, reads NAGVMQNPRHLVRRRGQEARLRCSPMKGHSHVYWYRQLPEEGLKFMVYLQKENIIDESGMPKERFSAEFPKEGPSILRIQQVVRGDSAAYFCASSPRKRGAGDTQYFGPGTRLTVL.